Listed below are T cell receptor beta chains from one sample, sequenced in a study of shared clonotypes between healthy human individuals. This table comes from immunoSEQ multiplex PCR, and its TCRdb copy is limited to in-frame clones, with some not included. The sample shows 800,000 or so clones, around 96% of them seen only once. The sequencing sample was made of naive CD8+ T cells sorted from blood. Receptor source: a man aged 25-45 years in good health. The CDR3 runs from the conserved cysteine through the conserved F or W. A D gene is named only where the DNA matches it firmly. Not all rows give a size; the values are once, few, many and, for expanded clones, a class.

d_gene	j_gene	abundance	v_gene	CDR3aa	CDR3nt
.	TRBJ2-7	once	TRBV4-3	CASSQGVQGYEQYF	TGCGCCAGCAGCCAAGGAGTACAGGGCTACGAGCAGTACTTC
.	TRBJ1-1	.	TRBV27	CASSLLVGRDTEAFF	TGTGCCAGCAGTTTATTAGTTGGGAGAGACACTGAAGCTTTCTTT
.	TRBJ2-5	.	TRBV7-9	CASSPLAGTIQETQYF	TGTGCCAGCAGCCCTCTGGCCGGGACCATCCAAGAGACCCAGTACTTC
TRBD2	TRBJ2-3	.	TRBV7-9	CASSLTSVTSGNTDTQYF	TGTGCCAGCAGCTTAACTTCCGTGACTAGCGGGAATACAGATACGCAGTATTTT
TRBD1	TRBJ1-4	.	TRBV7-9	CASGRGLDEKLFF	TGTGCCTCAGGAAGGGGGCTAGATGAAAAACTGTTTTTT
TRBD1	TRBJ1-4	.	TRBV7-2	CASSLAGGTGDEKLFF	TGTGCCAGCAGCTTAGCCGGAGGGACAGGGGATGAAAAACTGTTTTTT
TRBD2	TRBJ2-1	.	TRBV10-3	CAISTSGRALPNNEQFF	TGTGCCATCAGTACTAGCGGGAGGGCCCTCCCGAACAATGAGCAGTTCTTC
TRBD2	TRBJ2-1	.	TRBV27	CASSLGAGVFYNEQFF	TGTGCCAGCAGTTTAGGAGCGGGAGTTTTCTACAATGAGCAGTTCTTC
TRBD2	TRBJ2-7	.	TRBV7-9	CASGRTSGRTGYYEQYF	TGTGCCAGCGGGAGAACTAGCGGGAGGACGGGGTACTACGAGCAGTACTTC
TRBD1	TRBJ1-2	once	TRBV4-3	CASSQEGTGSYYGYTF	TGCGCCAGCAGCCAAGAAGGGACAGGGAGTTACTATGGCTACACCTTC
.	TRBJ2-7	once	TRBV6-6	CASSYSETDYEQYF	TGTGCCAGCAGTTACTCGGAAACGGACTACGAGCAGTACTTC
.	TRBJ2-5	.	TRBV7-2	CASSLWVQETQYF	TGTGCCAGCAGCCTTTGGGTTCAAGAGACCCAGTACTTC
.	TRBJ1-1	once	TRBV29-1	CTFITLEAEAFF	TGCACCTTTATCACGCTTGAGGCTGAAGCTTTCTTT
TRBD2	TRBJ2-7	.	TRBV7-9	CASSATSGRAFEQYF	TGTGCCAGCAGCGCCACTAGCGGGAGGGCCTTCGAGCAGTACTTC
TRBD2	TRBJ2-1	.	TRBV18	CASSSGGADPGDEQFF	TGTGCCAGCTCATCCGGGGGGGCAGACCCGGGGGATGAGCAGTTCTTC
.	TRBJ1-5	.	TRBV20-1	CSASLGKPQHF	TGCAGTGCTAGTTTAGGGAAGCCCCAGCATTTT
.	TRBJ1-5	.	TRBV28	CASNLSQGSQPQHF	TGTGCCAGCAACCTTTCACAGGGCAGTCAGCCCCAGCATTTT
TRBD2	TRBJ2-7	.	TRBV5-4	CASSSGLAEQYF	TGTGCCAGCAGCTCGGGACTAGCGGAGCAGTACTTC
.	TRBJ2-2	.	TRBV5-8	CASSPIGYGNTGELFF	TGTGCCAGCAGCCCGATCGGGTATGGGAACACCGGGGAGCTGTTTTTT
.	TRBJ2-3	.	TRBV7-2	CASSLAVWRDGGDTQYF	TGTGCCAGCAGCTTAGCTGTCTGGCGGGATGGGGGGGATACGCAGTATTTT
TRBD2	TRBJ2-1	.	TRBV27	CASRPGTSSYNEQFF	TGTGCCAGCAGACCCGGGACTAGCAGTTACAATGAGCAGTTCTTC
.	TRBJ2-3	.	TRBV27	CASSLLQSSSTDTQYF	TGTGCCAGCAGTTTACTCCAGTCTTCTAGCACAGATACGCAGTATTTT
.	TRBJ2-3	.	TRBV28	CASSADRSTDTQYF	TGTGCCAGCAGCGCGGACAGATCAACAGATACGCAGTATTTT
.	TRBJ2-7	.	TRBV14	CASSGRNPYEQYF	TGTGCCAGCAGTGGGCGGAACCCCTACGAGCAGTACTTC
.	TRBJ2-1	.	TRBV7-2	CASSLALRGVYNEQFF	TGTGCCAGCAGCTTAGCCCTAAGGGGGGTCTACAATGAGCAGTTCTTC
.	TRBJ1-1	once	TRBV6-5	CASSAGITEAFF	TGTGCCAGCAGTGCAGGGATCACTGAAGCTTTCTTT
TRBD2	TRBJ2-7	.	TRBV18	CASSPGGLVLDEQYF	TGTGCCAGCTCACCTGGGGGACTAGTCCTCGACGAGCAGTACTTC
.	TRBJ2-1	.	TRBV27	CASSLATSYNEQFF	TGTGCCAGCAGTTTAGCGACATCCTACAATGAGCAGTTCTTC
.	TRBJ2-1	.	TRBV4-1	CASSQPGGNEQFF	TGCGCCAGCAGCCAACCGGGCGGGAATGAGCAGTTCTTC
.	TRBJ2-4	.	TRBV29-1	CSVAARAQNGIAAGKNIQYF	TGCAGCGTTGCCGCGAGGGCGCAAAACGGTATAGCCGCCGGAAAAAACATTCAGTACTTC
.	TRBJ2-2	.	TRBV7-9	CVTGRSTGELFF	TGTGTCACCGGGAGAAGCACCGGGGAGCTGTTTTTT
.	TRBJ2-2	.	TRBV5-1	CASSLYSEGSGELFF	TGCGCCAGCAGCTTGTATTCCGAGGGATCCGGGGAGCTGTTTTTT
.	TRBJ1-5	.	TRBV15	CATSRDLAGNQPQHF	TGTGCCACCAGCAGAGATTTAGCTGGCAATCAGCCCCAGCATTTT